These T cell receptor beta chains were read from a single sample in a study of blood T cell repertoires in COVID-19. Sequenced by immunoSEQ multiplex PCR; TCRdb stores in-frame clones only, minus some. The table has hundreds of thousands of clones, approximately 90% seen once. The sequenced sample was PBMCs or T cells enriched from blood (not recorded which). The origin of the receptors is a woman in her sixties or seventies in a cohort exposed to, infected with or recovered from COVID-19 (not recorded which). Each CDR3 is given with its conserved first and last residue. Each record gives: J gene, V gene, clone size, D gene, CDR3 protein, CDR3 DNA. The D gene is left open where the match is weak. Expanded clones get a size class; other rows say once, few or many, or leave the size out.

TRBJ1-1,TRBV15,-,-,CATSRDESDTEAFF,TGTGCCACCAGCAGAGATGAGTCGGACACTGAAGCTTTCTTT
TRBJ2-3,TRBV6-5,-,-,CATRSSTDTQYF,TGTGCCACCCGGTCTAGCACAGATACGCAGTATTTT
TRBJ2-2,TRBV30,-,-,CAWSVQRPRGTGELFF,TGTGCCTGGAGTGTACAGCGGCCCAGGGGAACCGGGGAGCTGTTTTTT
TRBJ1-2,TRBV13,-,-,CASSLPQAIYTF,TGTGCCAGCAGCTTACCACAGGCCATCTACACCTTC
TRBJ2-7,TRBV30,once,TRBD1,CAWSVGQGASRVSEQYF,TGTGCCTGGAGTGTAGGGCAGGGGGCAAGTCGTGTTTCCGAGCAGTACTTC
TRBJ2-1,TRBV28,-,TRBD1,CASSSHGQGAFNEQFF,TGTGCCAGCAGTTCCCACGGGCAGGGGGCTTTCAATGAGCAGTTCTTC
TRBJ2-1,TRBV2,-,TRBD2,CASSLGTSGRNEQFF,TGTGCCAGCAGCCTCGGGACTAGCGGGAGGAATGAGCAGTTCTTC
TRBJ2-7,TRBV6-6,-,-,CASGRVTYEQYF,TGTGCCAGCGGCAGGGTTACCTACGAGCAGTACTTC
TRBJ2-5,TRBV5-4,-,TRBD1,CASSRDSQETQYF,TGTGCCAGCAGCCGGGACAGCCAAGAGACCCAGTACTTC
TRBJ2-1,TRBV24-1,-,-,CATSEPGQYNEQFF,TGTGCCACCAGTGAACCAGGACAGTACAATGAGCAGTTCTTC
TRBJ1-4,TRBV18,few,-,CASSPDSSNEKLFF,TGTGCCAGCTCTCCGGACAGCTCTAATGAAAAACTGTTTTTT
TRBJ2-7,TRBV5-1,once,TRBD1,CASSLVGQTYEQYF,TGCGCCAGCAGCTTGGTGGGACAGACCTACGAGCAGTACTTC
TRBJ2-3,TRBV19,-,-,CASSILVSATDTQYF,TGTGCCAGTAGTATCTTAGTTTCCGCAACAGATACGCAGTATTTT
TRBJ1-2,TRBV27,-,TRBD1,CASSPRTGGTNYGYTF,TGTGCCAGCAGTCCCCGGACAGGGGGCACTAACTATGGCTACACCTTC
TRBJ2-7,TRBV2,few,TRBD1,CASSGTGGAYEQYF,TGTGCCAGCAGTGGGACAGGGGGCGCGTACGAGCAGTACTTC
TRBJ2-5,TRBV27,-,TRBD2,CASSLVGIYGRGTQYF,TGTGCCAGCAGTTTGGTTGGGATCTACGGGAGGGGGACCCAGTACTTC
TRBJ2-1,TRBV6-5,-,TRBD2,CASRPTSGRGNEQFF,TGTGCCAGCAGGCCGACTAGCGGGAGGGGGAATGAGCAGTTCTTC
TRBJ2-3,TRBV6-5,few,TRBD2,CASSSSGRAWDTQYF,TGTGCCAGCAGTTCGAGCGGGAGGGCATGGGATACGCAGTATTTT
TRBJ1-4,TRBV7-2,-,-,CASSLLGRANEKLFF,TGTGCCAGCAGCTTACTGGGCAGGGCTAATGAAAAACTGTTTTTT
TRBJ1-5,TRBV30,-,-,CAWSVGGKGEPQHF,TGTGCCTGGAGTGTAGGAGGGAAAGGGGAGCCCCAGCATTTT
TRBJ2-5,TRBV9,-,TRBD2,CASSRRGTSGAQETQYF,TGTGCCAGCAGCAGACGGGGGACTAGCGGGGCCCAAGAGACCCAGTACTTC
TRBJ2-5,TRBV11-2,-,-,CASSLRTPKRQETQYF,TGTGCCAGCAGCTTACGGACTCCCAAACGGCAAGAGACCCAGTACTTC